This TCR beta chain was found in a study of blood T cell repertoires in COVID-19. In the study overall: Samples came from the United States, Italy and Spain, spanning acute and convalescent COVID-19. PBMCs, B-cell-depleted T cells, or T cells provided the cDNA or gDNA that made up the material.

The assay was immunoSEQ multiplex PCR, and TCRdb's table has in-frame clones only and misses some. The sample has some 220,000 clones; about 79% are singletons. V gave up 2 bases and J gave up 4 bases, with 5 bases separating them. Germline CDR1 SNHLY, CDR2 FYNNEI. The CDR3 consists of 12 residues. The sequencing sample was made of peripheral blood. The chain uses TRBV2 and TRBJ2-5, with D hard to call. This TCR was sampled from a man aged 45 to 65 with active or convalescent COVID-19. For the CDR3, the DNA is TGTGCCAGCAGTGAAAATCGAGAGACCCAGTACTTC. The encoded protein is CASSENRETQYF.